The rows below give T cell receptor beta chains drawn from one sample of a study of T cell responses to AZD1222 COVID-19 vaccine. Sequencing was performed with immunoSEQ multiplex PCR; in TCRdb, only in-frame clones are kept and a portion is missing. The sample lists roughly 78,000 clones, about 82% seen once, with about 3% in the top ten. Specimen: peripheral blood, collected on day 0 of AZD1222 vaccination. Receptor source: an adult in good health. CDR3s include the opening cysteine and the closing phenylalanine or tryptophan. D genes are given only for firm matches. Clone size is shown for a subset of rows, as once, few, many or a class of expanded clone.

>TRBV12-2|NA|TRBJ1-5|NA
CASRQFGSRNQPQHF
TGTGCAAGTCGCCAGTTCGGCAGCCGCAATCAGCCCCAGCATTTT
>TRBV19|NA|TRBJ1-1|NA
CASSTSGLAIAFF
TGTGCCAGTAGTACCTCAGGACTAGCGATAGCTTTCTTT
>TRBV7-2|NA|TRBJ2-7|NA
CASSRDYEQYF
TGTGCCAGCAGCCGAGATTACGAGCAGTACTTC
>TRBV18|NA|TRBJ2-5|NA
CASSTGQQETQYF
TGTGCCAGCTCAACTGGACAGCAAGAGACCCAGTACTTC
>TRBV19|TRBD2|TRBJ2-4|NA
CASSITGTRKDIQYF
TGTGCCAGTAGTATCACCGGGACTAGGAAGGACATTCAGTACTTC
>TRBV27|TRBD2|TRBJ2-1|NA
CASSLRLAGGVDEQFF
TGTGCCAGCAGTTTACGGCTAGCGGGAGGTGTCGATGAGCAGTTCTTC
>TRBV30|NA|TRBJ1-4|NA
CAWSGELPTTNEKLFF
TGTGCCTGGAGTGGGGAGTTACCGACTACTAATGAAAAACTGTTTTTT
>TRBV30|TRBD1|TRBJ1-1|NA
CAWRPWDRAGTEAFF
TGTGCCTGGAGACCCTGGGACAGGGCGGGGACTGAAGCTTTCTTT
>TRBV9|NA|TRBJ2-5|once
CASSATSPGGQETQYF
TGTGCCAGCAGCGCAACAAGCCCCGGCGGGCAAGAGACCCAGTACTTC
>TRBV11-2|NA|TRBJ1-2|few
CASSQSTSVDGYTF
TGTGCCAGCAGTCAAAGTACCTCGGTCGATGGCTACACCTTC
>TRBV20-1|TRBD2|TRBJ2-1|NA
CSASLSGISNEQFF
TGCAGTGCTAGTCTAAGCGGGATTTCCAATGAGCAGTTCTTC
>TRBV18|NA|TRBJ2-3|NA
CASSPAGGAGVGDTQYF
TGTGCCAGCTCACCCGCCGGGGGCGCGGGGGTGGGAGATACGCAGTATTTT
>TRBV29-1|NA|TRBJ1-4|NA
CSVEGSATNEKLFF
TGCAGCGTTGAGGGGAGTGCAACTAATGAAAAACTGTTTTTT
>TRBV19|NA|TRBJ1-2|NA
CASSTGVQLSYGYTF
TGTGCCAGTAGTACAGGAGTACAACTCTCCTATGGCTACACCTTC
>TRBV3-1/TRBV3-2|TRBD1|TRBJ1-2|NA
CASSPSRQGVYGYTF
TGTGCCAGCAGCCCCAGTAGACAGGGGGTCTATGGCTACACCTTC
>TRBV25-1|NA|TRBJ2-5|NA
CASRPQYQETQYF
TGTGCCAGCAGGCCCCAGTACCAAGAGACCCAGTACTTC
>TRBV7-2|NA|TRBJ2-3|NA
CASSLPRANTDTQYF
TGTGCCAGCAGCTTACCGCGGGCCAACACAGATACGCAGTATTTT
>TRBV9|NA|TRBJ2-3|NA
CASSVEREGGDTQYF
TGTGCCAGCAGCGTCGAGCGCGAGGGCGGGGATACGCAGTATTTT
>TRBV6-1|NA|TRBJ1-1|NA
CASSEPYKGNTEAFF
TGTGCCAGCAGTGAACCCTACAAGGGGAACACTGAAGCTTTCTTT
>TRBV24-1|NA|TRBJ2-3|NA
CATSDPGTQNTDTQYF
TGTGCCACCAGTGACCCGGGGACGCAGAACACAGATACGCAGTATTTT
>TRBV27|NA|TRBJ2-1|NA
CASSLSQGPGNEQFF
TGTGCCAGCAGTTTATCGCAGGGACCCGGCAATGAGCAGTTCTTC
>TRBV10-3|NA|TRBJ2-1|NA
CAIREDRTSYNEQFF
TGTGCCATCAGAGAGGACAGAACATCCTACAATGAGCAGTTCTTC
>TRBV2|NA|TRBJ1-1|NA
CASSVERTEAFF
TGTGCCAGCAGCGTGGAGAGAACTGAAGCTTTCTTT
>TRBV29-1|NA|TRBJ2-1|NA
CSVEGLAYNEQFF
TGCAGCGTTGAGGGGTTAGCCTACAATGAGCAGTTCTTC